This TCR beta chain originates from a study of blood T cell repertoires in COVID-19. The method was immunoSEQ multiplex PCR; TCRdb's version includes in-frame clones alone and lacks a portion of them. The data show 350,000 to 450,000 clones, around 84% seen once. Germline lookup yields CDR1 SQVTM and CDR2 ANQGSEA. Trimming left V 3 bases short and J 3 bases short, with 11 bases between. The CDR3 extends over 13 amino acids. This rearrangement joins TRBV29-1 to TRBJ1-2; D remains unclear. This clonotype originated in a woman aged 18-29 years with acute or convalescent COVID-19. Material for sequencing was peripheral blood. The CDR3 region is CSVEQEVDYGYTF. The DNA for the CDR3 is TGCAGCGTTGAGCAGGAAGTGGACTATGGCTACACCTTC. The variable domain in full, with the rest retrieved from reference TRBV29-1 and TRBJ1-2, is SAVISQKPSRDICQRGTSLTIQCQVDSQVTMMFWYRQQPGQSLTLIATANQGSEATYESGFVIDKFPISRPNLTFSTLTVSNMSPEDSSIYLCSVEQEVDYGYTFGSGTRLTVV.